The next 15 T cell receptor beta chains were all read from a single sample in a study of glioma-infiltrating T cells after dendritic cell vaccination. Time point: after dendritic cell vaccination, including at tumor progression/relapse. Sequencing was performed with immunoSEQ multiplex PCR; in TCRdb, only in-frame clones are kept and a portion is missing. This repertoire shows some 60,000 clones, just under 85% found once; its top ten account for 15% to 17%. Here the sequenced sample was blood, taken after dendritic cell vaccination. These receptors were taken from a human donor with glioblastoma.

The genes are TRBV7-6 and TRBJ2-1, with D unresolved. Trimming stripped 4 bases from V and 7 bases from J, with 5 bases between. Germline CDR1 and CDR2: SGHVS and FNYEAQ. The CDR3 length is 11 residues. The CDR3 coding sequence is TGTGCCAGCAGCTCAATGAATGAGCAGTTCTTC. Translation gives CASSSMNEQFF.

The J gene is TRBJ1-5, the V gene TRBV11-2; D is ambiguous. V lost 0 bases and J 3 bases, leaving 9 bases between the germline ends. This CDR3 spans 15 amino acids. Germline CDR1 is SGHAT and CDR2 is FQNNGV. DNA of the CDR3: TGTGCCAGCAGCTTAGATTACAGTCTCAATCAGCCCCAGCATTTT. This codes for CASSLDYSLNQPQHF.

The rearrangement uses TRBV5-6 and TRBJ2-2, with 8 bases aligning to TRBD2. V was pared by 4 bases and J by 5 bases, with 16 bases of the junction left unmatched. Germline assignment: CDR1 SGHDT and CDR2 YYEEEE. The CDR3 covers 18 residues. The CDR3 spells CASSHQTGTSSLTGELFF. CDR3 coding DNA: TGTGCCAGCAGCCACCAAACCGGGACTAGTTCCCTTACCGGGGAGCTGTTTTTT.

In its sample, this clone was seen a few times. The chain links TRBV19 to TRBJ1-4, with TRBD1 matching 7 bases. CDR3 length: 15 amino acids. Trimming removed 6 bases from V and 4 bases from J; junction bases left unmatched: 8. Germline V gene data show CDR1 as LNHDA and CDR2 as SQIVND (reference sequence). Here the CDR3 reads CASSIDRDLNEKLFF. CDR3 in DNA: TGTGCCAGTAGCATTGACAGGGACCTTAATGAAAAACTGTTTTTT.

The genes are TRBV27 and TRBJ1-6; D remains unclear. This CDR3 has 13 amino acids. CDR1 and CDR2 (germline): MNHEY, SMNVEV (reference sequence). The V and J ends lost 5 bases and 6 bases respectively, with 8 bases between them. The CDR3 DNA sequence: TGTGCCAGCAGTGCGTCGGTTAATTCACCCCTCCACTTT. It is translated as CASSASVNSPLHF.

The V call is TRBV18, the J call TRBJ1-2; TRBD1 is a possible D gene (5 bases). Germline V CDR1 and CDR2: KGHSH, LQKENI. This CDR3 spans 15 amino acids. Trimming took 3 bases from V and 4 from J, leaving 15 bases between them. CDR3 bases: TGTGCCAGCTCACCGTTAGACAGCCAGATCTATGGCTACACCTTC. Translation gives CASSPLDSQIYGYTF.

This chain joins TRBV6-5 and TRBJ2-7, with 9 bases aligning to TRBD2. The CDR3 contains 16 residues. CDR1 MNHEY and CDR2 SVGAGI come from the germline V gene. V shed 0 bases and J 2 bases; nucleotides not matched to a gene: 5. The CDR3 is CASSYSTLAGPYEQYF. For the CDR3, the DNA is TGTGCCAGCAGTTACTCGACGCTAGCGGGGCCCTACGAGCAGTACTTC.

The V and J genes are TRBV5-1 and TRBJ2-1, with TRBD1 matching 7 bases. The CDR3 is made up of 14 amino acids. Losses at the gene ends were 4 bases for V and 3 bases for J; bases not matched to a gene: 4. Per germline, CDR1 SGHRS and CDR2 YFSETQ. The CDR3 spells CASSTGTDYNEQFF. The CDR3, as DNA: TGCGCCAGCAGCACAGGGACAGACTACAATGAGCAGTTCTTC.

V gene TRBV4-1 combines with J gene TRBJ2-5; 7 bases are shared with TRBD1. The J call is in doubt because the DNA end fits TRBJ2-7 better. The V gene's germline CDR1 is MGHRA and CDR2 YSYEKL. The CDR3 covers 15 residues. The CDR3 is CASSQAFRQGYEQYF. The DNA for the CDR3 is TGCGCCAGCAGCCAGGCCTTCCGACAGGGCTACGAGCAGTACTTC.

As regards this clone: Mismatch with germline at one junction end may stem from a read error. The chain joins TRBV14 to TRBJ1-1, with D hard to call. Germline CDR1 is SGHDN and CDR2 is FVKESK. The CDR3 is 13 amino acids. The CDR3 is CASSQDLAALASF. DNA of the CDR3: TGTGCCAGCAGCCAAGACCTGGCAGCGTTGGCCTCCTTT. The whole variable domain, remainder taken from reference TRBV14 and TRBJ1-1, is EAGVTQFPSHSVIEKGQTVTLRCDPISGHDNLYWYRRVMGKEIKFLLHFVKESKQDESGMPNNRFLAERTGGTYSTLKVQPAELEDSGVYFCASSQDLAALASFGQGTRLTVV.

The chain is built from TRBV5-4 and TRBJ2-5, with TRBD1 as a possible D gene (5 bases). Between the trimmed V and J ends, which lost 4 bases and 6 bases, there was a span of 16 bases. Germline V CDR1 and CDR2: SGHNT, YYREEE (reference sequence). The CDR3 is 14 amino acids. The chain's CDR3 is CASSMGAGWKTQYF. In DNA form, the CDR3 reads TGTGCCAGCAGCATGGGCGCAGGGTGGAAGACCCAGTACTTC.

The V and J genes are TRBV11-3 and TRBJ2-1; no definite D call. V dropped 5 bases and J dropped 5 bases, with 7 bases sitting between them. CDR3 size: 12 residues. Germline V gene sequence: CDR1 SGHNT, CDR2 YENEEA. CDR3 bases: TGTGCCAGCAGCCGCGGCAACAATGAGCAGTTCTTC. As protein: CASSRGNNEQFF.

This clone was counted once. The rearrangement joins TRBV2 to TRBJ2-1, with TRBD2 matching over 9 bases. This CDR3 is 13 amino acids long. V lost 5 bases, J lost 5 bases, and 1 base stayed unmatched. CDR1 SNHLY and CDR2 FYNNEI come from the germline V gene. Written as DNA, the CDR3 is TGTGCCAGCAGTCTAGCGGGGAACAATGAGCAGTTCTTC. The encoded protein is CASSLAGNNEQFF.

The gene calls are TRBV5-4 and TRBJ2-1; 8 positions agree with TRBD2. Germline trimming cut 3 bases from V and 5 bases from J; bases unmatched to any gene: 10. Germline assignment: CDR1 SGHNT and CDR2 YYREEE (reference sequence). This CDR3 spans 16 amino acids. The CDR3 DNA sequence: TGTGCCAGCAGCTCCTTTCGTGGCGGGGGGAACAATGAGCAGTTCTTC. Its protein is CASSSFRGGGNNEQFF.

In this sample, this clone turned up once. The rearrangement links TRBV10-1 to TRBJ2-5, with 9 bases that match TRBD2. Trimming removed 3 bases from V and 1 base from J; junction bases left unmatched: 3. This CDR3 has 15 amino acids. The germline gives CDR1 WNHNN, CDR2 SYGVQD (reference sequence). The CDR3 nucleotides are TGCGCCAGCAGTGATCCGACTAGCGGCCAAGAGACCCAGTACTTC. Its translation: CASSDPTSGQETQYF.